This T cell receptor beta chain is drawn from a study of blood T cell repertoires in COVID-19. The wider study: Samples of COVID-19 (acute and convalescent) were obtained from the United States, Italy and Spain. T cells, B-cell-depleted T cells, or PBMCs provided the cDNA or gDNA that served as material.

With 3 bases removed from V and 5 bases from J, the gap between germline ends came to 10 bases. This CDR3 spans 13 amino acids. Germline V gives CDR1 LGHNT, CDR2 FRNRAP. Seattle-derived patients entered the study during active infection and were followed longitudinally. Study processing details: Amplification with reference gene primers provided the estimates of nucleated cell counts. Profiled with immunoSEQ multiplex PCR; TCRdb holds only in-frame clones, not every one. D and trimming come from the DNA, and the V and J calls and clone size come from that table. The sample shows approximately 200,000 clones, more than 80% of them seen only once.

This sequence was found in a young man with COVID-19, enrolled during active disease. The sequencing sample was made of peripheral blood. This chain links TRBV12-5 with TRBJ1-1; D perhaps matches TRBD1 (5 bases). CDR3 residues: CASGFVAGTEAFF. The CDR3 nucleotides are TGTGCTAGTGGTTTTGTGGCAGGGACTGAAGCTTTCTTT.